Following are 27 T cell receptor beta chains from one sample sequenced in a study of T cells in Graves' hyperthyroidism and ophthalmopathy. RNA transcripts gave rise to amplified TCR beta CDR3 regions. The HTBI set primed first-round TCR CDR3 RT-PCR. TCRdb ran MiXCR on the multiplex PCR reads and lists one entry per CDR3 protein. Counted here are 400,000 to 600,000 distinct CDR3 sequences, roughly 16% occurring once; the ten biggest clones make up approximately 32%. Sequences were obtained from blood. The receptors here all came from a woman between 25 and 40 years old with Graves' ophthalmopathy.

The chain joins TRBV7-9 to TRBJ2-7; D perhaps matches TRBD1 (5 bases). CDR3 length equals 12 residues. Germline V gene data show CDR1 as SEHNR and CDR2 as FQNEAQ (reference sequence). With 2 bases removed from V and 9 bases from J, the gap between germline ends came to 11 bases. The CDR3 protein is CASSLSQGGQYF. The DNA of the CDR3 is TGTGCCAGCAGCTTAAGCCAGGGCGGGCAGTACTTC. Full variable domain (outside the CDR3, taken from reference TRBV7-9 and TRBJ2-7): DTGVSQNPRHKITKRGQNVTFRCDPISEHNRLYWYRQTLGQGPEFLTYFQNEAQLEKSRLLSDRFSAERPKGSFSTLEIQRTEQGDSAMYLCASSLSQGGQYFGPGTRLTVT.

This clonotype was counted a few times. The chain employs TRBV7-2 and TRBJ2-7; 7 nucleotides match TRBD1. The CDR3 is 16 amino acids. Germline CDR1 reads SGHTA; CDR2 reads FQGNSA. The V gene end was trimmed by 4 bases and the J gene end by 1 base; junction bases not matched to a gene: 10. As DNA, the CDR3 is TGTGCCAGCAGCTCCAGGACAGGAACATATTCCTACGAGCAGTACTTC. This sequence encodes CASSSRTGTYSYEQYF.

About this clonotype itself: This may stem from a read error, because a much larger clone lies one nucleotide away. V and J are TRBV7-9 and TRBJ2-5; TRBD1 agrees at 10 bases. The CDR3 is 14 amino acids. V lost 5 bases and J lost 5; bases outside the gene matches: 5. Germline values: CDR1 SEHNR, CDR2 FQNEAQ (reference sequence). The CDR3 spells CASSTGQGRETQYF. DNA of the CDR3: TGTGCCAGCAGCACGGGACAGGGGCGGGAGACCCAGTACTTC. Supplemented by reference TRBV7-9 and TRBJ2-5, the full variable domain reads DTGVSQNPRHKITKRGQNVTFRCDPISEHNRLYWYRQTLGQGPEFLTYFQNEAQLEKSRLLSDRFSAERPKGSFSTLEIQRTEQGDSAMYLCASSTGQGRETQYFGPGTRLLVL.

This clonotype was picked up a small number of times. The rearrangement joins TRBV7-9 to TRBJ2-5, with 8 bases fitting TRBD1. With 5 bases clipped from V and 4 bases from J, the junction kept 9 bases outside the gene matches. From germline, CDR1 is SEHNR and CDR2 FQNEAQ (reference sequence). CDR3 length: 15 amino acids. CDR3 DNA: TGTGCCAGCAGCAATAAACAGGGGGGAGTAGAGACCCAGTACTTC. It specifies CASSNKQGGVETQYF.

In this sample, this clonotype turned up many times. The rearrangement uses TRBV7-2 and TRBJ2-3, with 9 bases fitting TRBD2. The CDR3 totals 17 residues. Germline trimming cut 0 bases from V and 2 bases from J; bases unmatched to any gene: 6. Germline assignment: CDR1 SGHTA and CDR2 FQGNSA. The CDR3 is CASSLAGTSRFTDTQYF. The CDR3 bases are TGTGCCAGCAGCTTAGCAGGGACTAGCAGATTCACAGATACGCAGTATTTT.

This clonotype occurred many times. The CDR3 DNA reads as TGTGCCAGCAGCCCCCCTTGTGAGGTATTCCACGAGCAGTACTTC. Its protein product is CASSPPCEVFHEQYF. This chain links TRBV3-2 with TRBJ2-7; TRBD1 is the table's D call, not checked against the DNA. TRBV3-2 is a pseudogene locus. The CDR3 loop spans 15 amino acids.

This clonotype has only a few counts. The chain couples TRBV6-1 to TRBJ2-5; perhaps D is TRBD1 or TRBD2 (5 bases each). The CDR3 is made up of 14 amino acids. CDR1 is MNHNS, CDR2 SASEGT, per germline. V lost 6 bases, J lost 5 bases, and 16 bases lay in between. This chain's CDR3 is CASRAGARGETQYF. The CDR3 coding sequence is TGTGCCAGCAGGGCCGGGGCCCGAGGGGAGACCCAGTACTTC.

Ten or more counts support this clonotype. V and J are TRBV18 and TRBJ2-7, with a tentative D call TRBD2 (7 bases). Germline V gene lookup returns CDR1 KGHSH and CDR2 LQKENI. The germline V and J ends were trimmed by 3 bases and 5 bases, with 14 bases remaining between them. This CDR3 has 14 residues. In DNA form, the CDR3 reads TGTGCCAGCTCACCCTCGGCGGGGGCGAACGAGCAGTACTTC. This codes for CASSPSAGANEQYF.

This clonotype was detected ten times or more. The rearrangement joins TRBV7-9 to TRBJ2-7, with a tentative D call TRBD2 (5 bases). The V end was cut by 6 bases, the J end by 3 bases, with 9 bases between. CDR1 and CDR2 (germline): SEHNR, FQNEAQ (reference sequence). The CDR3 runs to 12 residues. The CDR3 DNA follows: TGTGCCAGCAGAGGGAGATACTACGAGCAGTACTTC. The encoded protein is CASRGRYYEQYF.

The rearrangement links TRBV5-4 to TRBJ1-3; no definite D call. The V gene's germline CDR1 is SGHNT and CDR2 YYREEE (reference sequence). The V gene lost 4 bases and the J gene lost 0 bases, with 11 bases spanning the gap. The CDR3 consists of 15 residues. The CDR3 DNA reads as TGTGCCAGCAGCCCGGAACTGAGCTCTGGAAACACCATATATTTT. Its translation: CASSPELSSGNTIYF.

The sample holds many counts of this clonotype. The chain recombines TRBV2 with TRBJ1-2; a weak D match, TRBD1 (5 bases). Trimming stripped 4 bases from V and 2 bases from J, with 11 bases between. The length of the CDR3 is 14 residues. The germline V gene has CDR1 SNHLY and CDR2 FYNNEI. The CDR3 DNA follows: TGTGCCAGCAGTGTGGGACGGATGAACTATGGCTACACCTTC. Protein: CASSVGRMNYGYTF.

The chain employs TRBV7-8 and TRBJ2-1; TRBD2 matches 13 bases. J lost 15 bases, V lost 5 bases, and 10 bases had no gene match. This CDR3 contains 14 residues. Germline V gene data show CDR1 as SGHVS and CDR2 as FQNEAQ. Here the CDR3 reads CASSTGTSGVRGFF. The CDR3 DNA reads TGTGCCAGCAGCACGGGGACTAGCGGGGTCAGGGGGTTCTTC. Variable domain in full (rest from reference TRBV7-8 and TRBJ2-1): GAGVSQSPRYKVAKRGQDVALRCDPISGHVSLFWYQQALGQGPEFLTYFQNEAQLDKSGLPSDRFFAERPEGSVSTLKIQRTQQEDSAVYLCASSTGTSGVRGFFGPGTRLTVL.

This clonotype has only a few counts. The chain couples TRBV2 to TRBJ2-1, with a weak D call TRBD2 (6 bases). This CDR3 spans 16 amino acids. The V and J ends lost 6 bases and 0 bases respectively, with 15 bases between them. The germline gives CDR1 SNHLY, CDR2 FYNNEI. As DNA, the CDR3 is TGTGCCAGCAGCCCCCTGGAGGGCAGCTCCTACAATGAGCAGTTCTTC. It yields the protein CASSPLEGSSYNEQFF.

This clonotype was picked up a small number of times. The CDR3 is CASSQGRGLQETQYF. The CDR3 coding sequence is TGCGCCAGCAGCCAAGGCAGGGGGCTTCAAGAGACCCAGTACTTC. The chain couples TRBV4-1 to TRBJ2-5; TRBD1 agrees at 8 bases. Germline CDR1 and CDR2: MGHRA and YSYEKL. The CDR3 has 15 amino acids. V shed 1 base and J 2 bases; nucleotides not matched to a gene: 3.

This clonotype was recorded at least ten times. This chain uses TRBV20-1 with TRBJ2-3; tentative D call: TRBD1 (5 bases). Germline V lookup: CDR1 DFQATT, CDR2 SNEGSKA (reference sequence). V lost 0 bases and J 7 bases, leaving 11 bases between the germline ends. The CDR3 is made up of 13 amino acids. The CDR3 DNA follows: TGCAGTGCTAGAGATTGGGGCCTCAATACGCAGTATTTT. This encodes CSARDWGLNTQYF.

This clonotype was recorded at least ten times. The chain combines TRBV28 with TRBJ1-1, with D unresolved. Germline CDR1 MDHEN, CDR2 SYDVKM. V was trimmed by 3 bases and J by 1 base, leaving 6 bases between them. The CDR3 is 13 amino acids. CDR3 residues: CASSFPKNTEAFF. The CDR3 DNA reads as TGTGCCAGCAGTTTTCCCAAGAACACTGAAGCTTTCTTT.

This clonotype was recorded a few times. The chain uses TRBV11-2 and TRBJ1-4; D uncertain. Trimming stripped 5 bases from V and 5 bases from J, with 15 bases between. The CDR3 totals 15 residues. CDR1 is SGHAT, CDR2 FQNNGV, per germline. CDR3 sequence (DNA): TGTGCCAGCAGCCGTTCAGCCTCCCTAAATGAAAAACTGTTTTTT. Translated: CASSRSASLNEKLFF.

The chain couples TRBV24-1 to TRBJ2-1; unclear D gene. Deletions cut 1 base from V and 8 bases from J, with 8 bases between. CDR1 and CDR2 (germline): KGHDR, SFDVKD. The CDR3 sequence is 13 residues long. The CDR3 reads CATSDLPQYEQFF. The CDR3 DNA is TGTGCCACCAGTGATTTACCCCAGTATGAGCAGTTCTTC.

This clonotype has ten or more counts. The chain is built from TRBV7-3 and TRBJ2-7, with 10 bases that match TRBD1. Germline V lookup: CDR1 SGHTA, CDR2 FQGTGA. The CDR3 length is 15 residues. With 5 bases clipped from V and 2 bases from J, the junction kept 6 bases outside the gene matches. This chain's CDR3 is CASSPGTGDAYEQYF. The CDR3, as DNA: TGTGCCAGCAGCCCCGGGACAGGGGACGCCTACGAGCAGTACTTC. The whole variable domain, filled in from reference TRBV7-3 and TRBJ2-7, reads GAGVSQTPSNKVTEKGKYVELRCDPISGHTALYWYRQSLGQGPEFLIYFQGTGAADDSGLPNDRFFAVRPEGSVSTLKIQRTERGDSAVYLCASSPGTGDAYEQYFGPGTRLTVT.

The J gene is TRBJ1-3, the V gene TRBV19; weak D call: TRBD1 (5 bases). Trimming cost V 6 bases and J 0 bases, with 15 bases left between them. This CDR3 has 16 amino acids. From germline, CDR1 is LNHDA and CDR2 SQIVND (reference sequence). CDR3 coding DNA: TGTGCCAGTAGACGGACCACAGGCTCCTCTGGAAACACCATATATTTT. It specifies CASRRTTGSSGNTIYF.

Many counts were recorded for this clonotype. J is TRBJ2-5 and V is TRBV5-1; D unclear. The germline gives CDR1 SGHRS, CDR2 YFSETQ. V was clipped by 0 bases and J by 1 base, with 7 bases between them. The CDR3 is made up of 14 amino acids. In DNA, the CDR3 is TGCGCCAGCAGCTTGGGTCACACCCAAGAGACCCAGTACTTC. Translating it yields CASSLGHTQETQYF.

This clonotype was seen a handful of times. The rearrangement joins TRBV9 to TRBJ2-2; possibly TRBD2 for D (6 bases). The germline CDR1 and CDR2 sequences are SGDLS and YYNGEE. V was clipped by 0 bases and J by 4 bases, with 13 bases between them. The CDR3 consists of 16 residues. In DNA, the CDR3 is TGTGCCAGCAGCGTAGAGGCGGGGAGCCCCACCGGGGAGCTGTTTTTT. Translation: CASSVEAGSPTGELFF.

The chain recombines TRBV6-5 with TRBJ2-1; 13 bases line up with TRBD2. The CDR3 runs to 18 residues. Looked up from germline, CDR1 is MNHEY and CDR2 is SVGAGI. V gave up 2 bases and J gave up 3 bases; unmatched junction bases: 7. The DNA of the CDR3 is TGTGCCAGCAGTTACCCGGCGGGACTAGCGGGACGCTACAATGAGCAGTTCTTC. This translates into CASSYPAGLAGRYNEQFF.

The V call is TRBV6-1, the J call TRBJ1-6; no firm D call. V dropped 6 bases and J dropped 7 bases, with 19 bases sitting between them. Germline CDR1 MNHNS, CDR2 SASEGT. The CDR3 consists of 16 residues. The CDR3 loop is CASRKTTVLPNSPLHF. The DNA of the CDR3 is TGTGCCAGCAGGAAAACGACGGTTCTCCCAAATTCACCCCTCCACTTT.

A few counts support this clonotype. V gene TRBV19 combines with J gene TRBJ2-5; either TRBD1 or TRBD2 may supply D (6 bases each). The CDR3 has 15 amino acids. V lost 7 bases, J lost 1 base, and 16 bases lay in between. Germline CDR1 is LNHDA and CDR2 is SQIVND (reference sequence). CDR3 protein: CASKFGGAGQETQYF. CDR3 DNA: TGTGCCAGTAAATTCGGGGGCGCTGGCCAAGAGACCCAGTACTTC.

This clonotype was seen ten or more times. The rearrangement joins TRBV11-2 to TRBJ2-7; 10 bases line up with TRBD2. V lost 3 bases, J lost 2 bases, and 13 bases stayed unmatched. CDR3 size: 18 residues. Looked up from germline, CDR1 is SGHAT and CDR2 is FQNNGV. CDR3 sequence reads: CASSLRLAGVSLPYEQYF. The DNA for the CDR3 is TGTGCCAGCAGCTTGAGGCTAGCGGGAGTTAGTCTGCCCTACGAGCAGTACTTC.

A note on this clonotype: This may come from a read error, since a much larger clone is one base off. The chain joins TRBV15 to TRBJ2-1; D gene uncertain. CDR1 is LNHNV, CDR2 YYDKDF, per germline (reference sequence). The CDR3 extends over 17 amino acids. CDR3 sequence reads: CATSRGQTESSYNERFF. The CDR3 DNA is TGTGCCACCAGCAGAGGCCAGACCGAGAGCTCCTACAATGAGCGGTTCTTC.